The T cell receptor (beta chain) under discussion was sequenced for a study of shared clonotypes between healthy human individuals. Background on the study: Aged 18 to 49, the donors were a couple of women and a few men.

Study-level results: What naive subsets generally showed was a larger estimated richness than memory subsets showed.

CD45RO-negative CD8 cells positively selected for CCR7 made up the naive population, which excluded terminally differentiated effector memory CD45RA+ cells. About this clone: The antigen remains unidentified.

Only in-frame clones appear in the TCRdb table, and some are missing; sequencing was by immunoSEQ multiplex PCR. The sample has over 2,000,000 clones, 93% seen once. Sequenced: naive CD8+ T cells from PBMCs. The sequence came from a man between 18 and 29 years old in good health. Some clones in this sample may be carry-over from other donors' samples.

In nucleotides, the CDR3 is TGTGCCAGCAGCTCTCCAGGGGAGGGCTACACCTTC. It encodes CASSSPGEGYTF. V is TRBV28 and J is TRBJ1-2, with TRBD1 as a possible D gene (6 bases). V was trimmed by 6 bases and J by 8 bases, leaving 13 bases between them. The V gene's germline CDR1 is MDHEN and CDR2 SYDVKM. The CDR3 is 12 residues long.